This record covers a single TCR beta chain. Its antigen is not identified. V lost 5 bases and J lost 3, with 8 bases in between. This CDR3 has 12 amino acids. Germline-derived CDR1 and CDR2 are DFQATT and SNEGSKA (reference sequence). An equimolar mix of two oligonucleotides served as the beta constant-region primer for TRBC1 and TRBC2. Using its own MiXCR run on the UMI-ligation and nested PCR reads, TCRdb lists one record per CDR3 protein. This sample has roughly 91,000 distinct CDR3 sequences, with around 13% found just once. This entry belongs to a study of naive and memory T cell subsets. Findings of the study overall: Over 90% of naive TCR sequences appeared only once after error correction, unlike memory subsets.

The gene calls are TRBV20-1 and TRBJ2-1; D gene uncertain. The TCR comes from a human donor in good health. Sequencing used central memory CD4+ T cells from blood. The CDR3 is CSAEDFYNEQFF. CDR3 nucleotide sequence: TGCAGTGCTGAAGACTTCTACAATGAGCAGTTCTTC.